This record concerns one T cell receptor beta chain sequence. Method: immunoSEQ multiplex PCR; TCRdb's copy keeps in-frame clones and lacks some. The sample has 150,000 to 250,000 clones, 70% to 80% seen once. This record comes from a study of blood T cell repertoires in COVID-19. As for the study in general: PBMCs, B-cell-depleted T cells, or T cells were the source of the cDNA or gDNA that made up the material.

Seattle participants joined during active infection and were tracked over time. Germline loops: CDR1 MGHDK, CDR2 SYGVNS. This CDR3 region has 17 residues. V lost 5 bases to trimming and J lost 5 bases; unmatched junction nucleotides: 14. The chain employs TRBV25-1 and TRBJ2-2; 7 bases map to TRBD1. The sequenced sample was peripheral blood. The sequence was obtained from a middle-aged woman with COVID-19, enrolled during active disease. The DNA of the CDR3 is TGTGCCAGCAGTACACCCAAAGGGGGACAGAGGACCGGGGAGCTGTTTTTT. It is translated as CASSTPKGGQRTGELFF.